The T cell receptor beta chain under discussion was sequenced for a study of early T cells in non-severe SARS-CoV-2 infection. Study background: Investigators sequenced bulk RNA drawn from unsorted whole blood, and chains remained unpaired.

Trimming stripped 6 bases from V and 3 bases from J, with 14 bases between. CDR1 and CDR2 from the germline V gene are MNHEY and SVGAGI. The CDR3 extends over 14 amino acids. Details on this clonotype: The antigen is undetermined.

Study conclusions and caveats: Sequences matched to VDJdb favored anti-spike CD8 responses, while private and CD4 specificities were missed.

Individual cDNA molecules were tagged with unique molecular identifiers, the study reported. TCRdb processed the 5' RACE reads anew with MiXCR; each CDR3 protein has one entry. This table holds about 39,000 distinct CDR3 sequences, approximately 4.8% found once. The TCR comes from an adult who was a healthcare worker with PCR-confirmed SARS-CoV-2 infection or an uninfected control (not recorded which). This rearrangement joins TRBV6-5 to TRBJ2-5; TRBD2 is a possible D gene (6 bases). Sequencing was performed on whole blood. This chain's CDR3 is CASSPRRGEETQYF. The CDR3 coding sequence is TGTGCCAGCAGCCCCCGGAGGGGAGAAGAGACCCAGTACTTC.